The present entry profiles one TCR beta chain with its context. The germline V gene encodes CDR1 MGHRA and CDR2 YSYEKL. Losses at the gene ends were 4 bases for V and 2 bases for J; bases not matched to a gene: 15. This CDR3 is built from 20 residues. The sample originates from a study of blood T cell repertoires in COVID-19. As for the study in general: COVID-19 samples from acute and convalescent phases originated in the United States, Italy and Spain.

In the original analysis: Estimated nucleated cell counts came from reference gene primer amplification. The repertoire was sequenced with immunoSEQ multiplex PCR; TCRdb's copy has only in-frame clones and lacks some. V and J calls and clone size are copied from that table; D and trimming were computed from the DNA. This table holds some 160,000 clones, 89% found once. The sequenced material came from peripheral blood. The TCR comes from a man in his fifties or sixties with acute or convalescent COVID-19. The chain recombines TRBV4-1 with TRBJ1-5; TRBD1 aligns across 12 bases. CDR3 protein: CASSPGAGTGGSVGNQPQHF. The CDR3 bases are TGCGCCAGCAGCCCGGGGGCCGGGACAGGGGGCTCGGTTGGCAATCAGCCCCAGCATTTT.